This TCR beta chain was obtained from a study of cytomegalovirus exposure and HLA in healthy donors. General study points: There were several of the most significant clusters that appeared linked to common viral pathogens in a later analysis.

In regard to this clone: Antigen unknown.

The study ran its PCR with 60 Vbeta and 13 Jbeta primers. TCRdb's table, derived via immunoSEQ multiplex PCR, lists solely in-frame clones and lacks some. The repertoire includes some 120,000 clones, more than 80% of them detected once, and approximately 6.7% sits in the top ten. The CDR3 covers 16 residues. Germline V CDR1 and CDR2: SGHAT, FQNNGV. V lost 5 bases and J lost 4, with 21 bases in between. The V and J genes are TRBV11-2 and TRBJ2-7; a weak D match, TRBD2 (5 bases). This TCR was sampled from a woman aged 30 to 39 in good health and CMV-seropositive. The source material was PBMCs. In DNA form, the CDR3 reads TGTGCCAGCAGCCCCCGAGCGGCTAGGGAGAGTTACGAGCAGTACTTC. Its protein is CASSPRAARESYEQYF.